This T cell receptor (beta chain) derives from a study of vaccination and CD4 T cells after COVID-19. Study at large: Samples were taken after vaccination, a median of around 76 days after dose two, with a range of 14 to 241. Findings and caveats of the study: The great majority, 304 of 307 vaccine-specific clones, proved spike mono-reactive in convalescent patients.

Germline V gene data show CDR1 as DFQATT and CDR2 as SNEGSKA (reference sequence). The CDR3 runs to 15 residues. V gave up 6 bases and J gave up 2 bases, with 18 bases separating them. A word on this clonotype: Its target is not known.

Treatment here: roughly 11-day PBMC culture with coronavirus spike peptide pools or control peptides (ViraFEST assay). Once obtained from cultured CD4+ T cells, the DNA was sequenced using the Oncomine TCR Beta short-read assay. TCRdb redid the calling of the PCR reads with MiXCR, one entry per CDR3 protein. The table has tens of thousands of distinct CDR3 sequences, roughly 50% seen once. The chain is built from TRBV20-1 and TRBJ2-3; D may be TRBD2 (6 bases). The sequencing sample was made of CD4+ T cells from blood, cultured in vitro. The TCR sequence derives from a human donor who had recovered from COVID-19. CDR3 sequence reads: CSAGGGSGATDTQYF. CDR3 DNA sequence: TGCAGTGCCGGTGGGGGGTCCGGAGCCACAGATACGCAGTATTTT.